The sequence of this T cell receptor (beta chain) was determined in a study of radiation and T cells in renal cell carcinoma. Study-level results: Without pretreatment biopsies, baseline tumor clonotype presence was undetermined. From baseline, blood top tumor clonotypes peaked at 2 weeks post-radiation.

Time point reported: blood 4 weeks post-SBRT, at nephrectomy. Described treatment: 15 Gy SBRT to primary tumor, nephrectomy 4 weeks later. Nephrectomy followed 15 Gy stereotactic body radiation by 4 weeks. Concerning this clone: Its matching antigen is unknown.

Clones were sequenced by immunoSEQ multiplex PCR, and TCRdb holds only the in-frame ones, with some missing. The sample consists of around 100,000 clones, 70% to 85% of them appearing once. Germline lookup yields CDR1 MGHRA and CDR2 YSYEKL. CDR3 length equals 14 residues. Losses at the gene ends were 1 base for V and 5 bases for J; bases not matched to a gene: 4. The genes are TRBV4-1 and TRBJ1-2; 7 nucleotides line up with TRBD1. The source of this sequence is a man aged 60 to 69 with renal cell carcinoma. Sequenced here: blood, sampled from a patient whose treatment included radiotherapy and nephrectomy. The CDR3 nucleotides are TGCGCCAGCAGCCAAGTACAGGGACAGTATGGCTACACCTTC. Encoded protein: CASSQVQGQYGYTF.